This is a list of T cell receptor beta chains from one sample in a study of blood T cells in healthy people across ages. From the 5' RACE reads, TCRdb called clonotypes with MiXCR, one entry per CDR3 protein. The table has about 780,000 distinct CDR3 sequences, about 45% seen once. Sequencing was performed on blood. These receptors all come from a man at least 80 years old in good health. CDR3s include the opening cysteine and the closing phenylalanine or tryptophan. D genes are given only for firm matches. A clone size is listed for some rows: how often the clone was seen (once, few, many), or a class if it is expanded.

v_gene	d_gene	j_gene	abundance	CDR3nt	CDR3aa
TRBV29-1	TRBD2	TRBJ2-3	many	TGCAGCGCGAGGGGGACTAGCGACTCTAGCACAGATACGCAGTATTTT	CSARGTSDSSTDTQYF
TRBV7-3	.	TRBJ2-5	many	TGTGCCAGCAGTGTAACACGTCAAGAGACCCAGTACTTC	CASSVTRQETQYF
TRBV11-2	.	TRBJ2-1	.	TGTGCCAGCAGCTTAGATCGGCATGGTGAGCAGTTCTTC	CASSLDRHGEQFF
TRBV19	.	TRBJ1-5	.	TGTGCCAGTACACCTGCTCGGGGGATAGGGGATCAGCCCCAGCATTTT	CASTPARGIGDQPQHF
TRBV6-2/TRBV6-3	TRBD2	TRBJ2-7	.	TGTGCCAGCGGGGCTAGCGGGAGAGTTCAGTACGAGCAGTACTTC	CASGASGRVQYEQYF
TRBV29-1	TRBD2	TRBJ2-1	.	TGCAGCGTTGGTTTGGCTAGCGGGAGGGCTGAGCAGTTCTTC	CSVGLASGRAEQFF
TRBV12-3/TRBV12-4	TRBD1	TRBJ1-4	many	TGTGCCAGCAGTTTGACAGGGATGGATGAAAAACTGTTTTTT	CASSLTGMDEKLFF
TRBV27	.	TRBJ1-5	.	TGTGCCAGCAGTTTAGGGGGATCCGGTGAACAGCCCCAGCATTTT	CASSLGGSGEQPQHF
TRBV9	TRBD1	TRBJ2-3	.	TGTGCCAGCAGTGTCGGGACAGGGGGGACAGATACGCAGTATTTT	CASSVGTGGTDTQYF
TRBV6-1	.	TRBJ1-6	few	TGTGCCAGCAGTGAACACGATTCCTCACCCCTCCACTTT	CASSEHDSSPLHF
TRBV10-3	.	TRBJ1-2	.	TGTGCCATCAGGAGCCGCACGATAGGTGTAGTTAACTATGGCTACACCTTC	CAIRSRTIGVVNYGYTF
TRBV18	.	TRBJ1-6	.	TGTGCCAGCTCACCACCGACAGGCAATTCACCCCTCCACTTT	CASSPPTGNSPLHF
TRBV20-1	TRBD1	TRBJ1-5	.	TGCAGTGCTAGAGTAGACAGGGATCAGCCCCAGCATTTT	CSARVDRDQPQHF
TRBV3-1	.	TRBJ1-2	.	TGTGCCAGCGGCCAAGACGTCGATGGCTACACCTTC	CASGQDVDGYTF
TRBV20-1	.	TRBJ1-1	.	TGCAGTGCTAGAGACCCGAAGGTACGGCGTGAAGCTTTCTTT	CSARDPKVRREAFF
TRBV29-1	TRBD2	TRBJ2-7	few	TGCAGCGTTGGGCCGGCTAGCGGGACCTACGAGCAGTACTTC	CSVGPASGTYEQYF
TRBV10-3	.	TRBJ2-1	.	TGTGCCATCATAAGTCTCCCCAGCGTCTACAATGAGCAGTTCTTC	CAIISLPSVYNEQFF
TRBV2	.	TRBJ2-7	.	TGTGCCAGCAGTGAGTTAGTTTACAATGAGCAGTACTTC	CASSELVYNEQYF
TRBV7-2	.	TRBJ2-5	few	TGTGCCAGCAGCCCCCGGGCGGCGGGACAAGAGACCCAGTACTTC	CASSPRAAGQETQYF
TRBV24-1	.	TRBJ2-3	.	TGTGCCACCAGTGATTTAGGTAGTCAGGGGACAGATACGCAGTATTTT	CATSDLGSQGTDTQYF
TRBV4-2	.	TRBJ2-7	.	TGTGCCAGCAGCCAAGACGCCCGGAGGGGTTTGTACGAGCAGTACTTC	CASSQDARRGLYEQYF
TRBV20-1	.	TRBJ1-5	.	TGCAGTGCTAGAGGAGAGGGGGGTCAGCCCCAGCATTTT	CSARGEGGQPQHF
TRBV5-8	TRBD1	TRBJ1-5	.	TGTGCCAGCAGCTTTCGAACCGGGACAGGGTCTCAGCCCCAGCATTTT	CASSFRTGTGSQPQHF
TRBV15	.	TRBJ2-5	.	TGTGCCACCAGCAGAGACTGGGACCCCCAAGAGACCCAGTACTTC	CATSRDWDPQETQYF
TRBV5-1	TRBD2	TRBJ2-3	few	TGCGCCAGCAGCCCTGGACGTAGCGGGATAGATACGCAGTATTTT	CASSPGRSGIDTQYF
TRBV29-1	.	TRBJ2-7	few	TGCAGCGTTGAAGTACCCCCAGGGGGGGCTACCTACGAGCAGTACTTC	CSVEVPPGGATYEQYF
TRBV5-6	TRBD1	TRBJ2-5	.	TGTGCCAGCAGTTTTGATGTCGGGACAGAAGAGACCCAGTACTTC	CASSFDVGTEETQYF
TRBV7-9	.	TRBJ2-5	.	TGTGCCAGCAGCTTAATACTCCAGGGGAATGAGCAGTACTTC	CASSLILQGNEQYF
TRBV12-3/TRBV12-4	.	TRBJ1-3	.	TGTGCCAGCGAGCCGGGGTTCGGAAACACCATATATTTT	CASEPGFGNTIYF
TRBV27	.	TRBJ2-4	once	TGTGCCAGCAGTTCCGTCCTAGCCAAAAACATTCAGTACTTC	CASSSVLAKNIQYF
TRBV13	.	TRBJ2-4	few	TGTGCCAGCAGCCTCGGACTACTAGCCAAAAACATTCAGTACTTC	CASSLGLLAKNIQYF
TRBV5-1	TRBD1	TRBJ2-7	few	TGCGCCAGCAGCTTGGCCAATCTTGGGACAGGCACCTACGAGCAGTACTTC	CASSLANLGTGTYEQYF
TRBV6-1	TRBD1	TRBJ1-6	many	TGTGCCGGGGACCGACAGGGTCTCAATTCACCCCTCCACTTT	CAGDRQGLNSPLHF
TRBV19	.	TRBJ1-5	few	TGTGCCAGTAGGGGCGGCCCCAGTAGCAATCAGCCCCAGCATTTT	CASRGGPSSNQPQHF
TRBV7-2	TRBD2	TRBJ2-7	.	TGTGCCAGCAGCCGTTACCGGATAGCGGGAGGGCTTAGTAATGAGCAGTACTTC	CASSRYRIAGGLSNEQYF
TRBV30	TRBD1	TRBJ2-1	.	TGTGCCTGGAGGGGGCAGGGGGATTACAATGAGCAGTTCTTC	CAWRGQGDYNEQFF
TRBV20-1	TRBD2	TRBJ2-1	.	TGCAGTGCTAGAAATCCCGCGGGAGGAGAGTATGAGCAGTTCTTC	CSARNPAGGEYEQFF
TRBV7-9	.	TRBJ1-6	few	TGTGCCAGCAGCGATAAACTGTTAAATGGCAATTCACCCCTCCACTTT	CASSDKLLNGNSPLHF
TRBV5-6	.	TRBJ1-6	many	TGTGCCAGCAGCTTATCGGTTCTGGGCCCCTATTCACCCCTCCACTTT	CASSLSVLGPYSPLHF
TRBV10-3	TRBD2	TRBJ2-1	.	TGTGCCATCAGTGAGTCCGGGGCTAGCGGGAGAGCGGCCTACAATGAGCAGTTCTTC	CAISESGASGRAAYNEQFF
TRBV7-8	.	TRBJ2-3	.	TGTGCCGGCAGCGAGGTTTTGAGGGAGGACCTTGGAGATACGCAGTATTTT	CAGSEVLREDLGDTQYF
TRBV4-2	TRBD2	TRBJ2-3	.	TGTGCCAGCAGCCAAGATTGGGGAGGGAAGACAGATACGCAGTATTTT	CASSQDWGGKTDTQYF
TRBV29-1	.	TRBJ2-5	few	TGCAGCCACTACCGGGACATCCAAGAGACCCAGTACTTC	CSHYRDIQETQYF
TRBV12-3/TRBV12-4	.	TRBJ1-5	.	TGTGCCAGCAGTTCCTGGACAGACCATCAGCCCCAGCATTTT	CASSSWTDHQPQHF
TRBV7-9	TRBD1	TRBJ2-3	once	TGTGACAGCAGCTTAATCCAGGGGACAGGGAGCGCAGATACGCAGTATTTT	CDSSLIQGTGSADTQYF
TRBV2	.	TRBJ2-7	.	TGTGCCAGCAGTGAAGCTTCCGGACTTCGCTCCTACGAGCAGTACTTC	CASSEASGLRSYEQYF
TRBV7-6	TRBD1	TRBJ1-3	.	TGTGCCAGCAGCTTCAGGACAGGGGTTGGAAACACCATATATTTT	CASSFRTGVGNTIYF
TRBV5-5	.	TRBJ1-4	.	TGTGCCAGCAGCTTGGCTGGGACGGATGAAAAACTGTTTTTT	CASSLAGTDEKLFF
TRBV29-1	TRBD2	TRBJ2-1	.	TGCAGCGTTGTTGGAGTTAGCGGGCCGCCTTCCTACAATGAGCAGTTCTTC	CSVVGVSGPPSYNEQFF
TRBV7-2	TRBD2	TRBJ2-4	many	TGTGCCAGCAGCTTAGCCGGGACTAGCGGGGACATTCAGTACTTC	CASSLAGTSGDIQYF
TRBV20-1	TRBD2	TRBJ2-7	few	TGCAGTGCTAGAGGGGCCGGGACTAGCGGGATCAGGTACGAGCAGTACTTC	CSARGAGTSGIRYEQYF
TRBV4-3	TRBD2	TRBJ2-5	.	TGCGCCAGCAGCCAAGAAACGGGGACTAGCGGGCCCCAAGAGACCCAGTACTTC	CASSQETGTSGPQETQYF
TRBV20-1	TRBD2	TRBJ2-7	.	TGCAGTGCTATCCGGGCTAGCGGTGCCTACGAGCAGTACTTC	CSAIRASGAYEQYF
TRBV3-1	.	TRBJ2-2	.	TGTGCCAGCAGCCAAGCAGGGGAAACCGGGGAGCTGTTTTTT	CASSQAGETGELFF
TRBV6-2/TRBV6-3	.	TRBJ2-5	.	TGTGCCAGCAGTTACCAGGCGGTAGGGCAAGAGACCCAGTACTTC	CASSYQAVGQETQYF
TRBV12-3/TRBV12-4	TRBD2	TRBJ2-3	few	TGTGCCAGCACTACTAGCGGGGGAAACGCAGATACGCAGTATTTT	CASTTSGGNADTQYF
TRBV6-2/TRBV6-3	TRBD1	TRBJ2-2	once	TGTGCCAGCAGTTACTCGAGGGGGACAGTCGCGAACACCGGGGAGCTGTTTTTT	CASSYSRGTVANTGELFF
TRBV5-4	TRBD2	TRBJ2-1	.	TGTGCCAGCAGCTTAAAGACTAGCGGGAGCGTCAATGAGCAGTTATTC	CASSLKTSGSVNEQLF
TRBV28	TRBD1	TRBJ2-1	.	TGTGCCAGCGGACAGGGTTCCTCCTACAATGAGCAGTTCTTC	CASGQGSSYNEQFF